The source of this T cell receptor beta chain is a study of technical replicates of blood from a handful of donors. Assay: immunoSEQ multiplex PCR; the TCRdb copy retains only in-frame clones and omits some. The data contain some 49,000 clones, 92% of them singletons. Material for sequencing was PBMCs. The TCR comes from a human donor in good health. Some clones in this sample may be carry-over from other donors' samples.

The CDR3 nucleotides read TGTGCTAGTGGCGCCGGATTGGGCGGGATGGGAGATACGCAGTATTTT. Amino acid sequence: CASGAGLGGMGDTQYF. The chain employs TRBV12-5 and TRBJ2-3; D may be TRBD2 (6 bases). The germline CDR1 and CDR2 sequences are LGHNT and FRNRAP. The CDR3 is made up of 16 amino acids. Trimming pared 6 bases from V and 5 bases from J, leaving 21 bases between. The whole variable domain, filled in from reference TRBV12-5 and TRBJ2-3, reads DARVTQTPRHKVTEMGQEVTMRCQPILGHNTVFWYRQTMMQGLELLAYFRNRAPLDDSGMPKDRFSAEMPDATLATLKIQPSEPRDSAVYFCASGAGLGGMGDTQYFGPGTRLTVL.